Each of the 8 T cell receptor beta chains below was sequenced from the same sample in a study of cytomegalovirus exposure and HLA in healthy donors. The PCR had 60 Vbeta and 13 Jbeta primers. The method was immunoSEQ multiplex PCR; TCRdb's version includes in-frame clones alone and lacks a portion of them. The table shows roughly 120,000 clones, with roughly 81% occurring only once. Specimen: PBMCs. The receptors originated from a woman aged 30 to 39 in good health and CMV-seronegative.

The V and J genes are TRBV27 and TRBJ2-7, with 7 bases identical to TRBD1. CDR1 is MNHEY and CDR2 is SMNVEV in the germline V gene (reference sequence). J gave up 1 base and V 5 bases, and 5 bases lay outside the gene matches. The CDR3 has 14 residues. The CDR3 DNA reads as TGTGCCAGCAGTCAGGGACAGCTATCCTACGAGCAGTACTTC. This translates into CASSQGQLSYEQYF.

The CDR3 DNA sequence: TGTGCCACCAACCCGAGGGGGCCCGGGGAGCTGTTTTTT. Encoded protein: CATNPRGPGELFF. The rearrangement uses TRBV12-5 and TRBJ2-2, with TRBD1 matching over 7 bases. The CDR3 extends over 13 amino acids. Germline V CDR1 and CDR2: LGHNT, FRNRAP.

The rearrangement uses TRBV7-8 and TRBJ2-1; D is possibly TRBD2 (5 bases). The CDR3 extends over 14 amino acids. Germline V gene data show CDR1 as SGHVS and CDR2 as FQNEAQ. V was clipped by 0 bases and J by 9 bases, with 12 bases between them. CDR3 loop: CASSLALRAAEQFF. CDR3 DNA sequence: TGTGCCAGCAGCTTAGCGCTGAGGGCGGCTGAGCAGTTCTTC.

V gene TRBV9 combines with J gene TRBJ2-5, with D unclear. The DNA end lines up better with TRBJ2-7; the J call may be wrong. The CDR3 has 11 amino acids. Germline CDR1 and CDR2: SGDLS and YYNGEE. The CDR3, as DNA: TGTGCCAGCACCTCCTTCTACGAGCAGTACTTC. It specifies CASTSFYEQYF.

J is TRBJ2-5 and V is TRBV7-9; a possible D gene is TRBD2 (5 bases). Germline loops: CDR1 SEHNR, CDR2 FQNEAQ (reference sequence). This CDR3 is built from 13 residues. Trimming cost V 3 bases and J 0 bases, with 5 bases left between them. In DNA form, the CDR3 reads TGTGCCAGCAGCTTGGAGGACCAAGAGACCCAGTACTTC. Protein product: CASSLEDQETQYF.

The rearrangement links TRBV9 to TRBJ1-3, with 8 bases fitting TRBD1. The CDR3 sequence is 17 residues long. The germline CDR1 and CDR2 sequences are SGDLS and YYNGEE. After removal of 3 bases from V and 0 bases from J, the junction contained 8 bases not matched to a gene. CDR3 loop: CASSALGQVNSGNTIYF. The DNA for the CDR3 is TGTGCCAGCAGCGCCTTGGGACAGGTGAACTCTGGAAACACCATATATTTT.

The CDR3 spells CASSYSWTSDEQFF. CDR3 coding DNA: TGTGCCAGCAGTTACTCGTGGACTAGCGATGAGCAGTTCTTC. V gene TRBV6-5 combines with J gene TRBJ2-1; 9 bases agree with TRBD2. From germline, CDR1 is MNHEY and CDR2 SVGAGI. The V and J ends lost 0 bases and 8 bases, in that order; junction bases with no gene match: 2. This CDR3 spans 14 amino acids.

This clone was detected only a few times. At the DNA level, this CDR3 is encoded by other sequences in the same sample as well. This sequence joins TRBV7-9 and TRBJ2-1; possible D gene TRBD1, 5 bases. This CDR3 spans 14 amino acids. V gave up 1 base and J gave up 4 bases, with 8 bases separating them. Germline lookup yields CDR1 SEHNR and CDR2 FQNEAQ (reference sequence). In nucleotides, the CDR3 is TGTGCCAGCAGCTTAGGGGGCCCTTACAATGAGCAGTTCTTC. Translated, it gives CASSLGGPYNEQFF.